This TCR beta chain was retrieved from a study of T cell repertoires in cytomegalovirus infection (dated by TCRdb to the late 2010s). Notes on the research overall: Donor HLA type was relevant to the analysis, because carriage of CMV infection together with the matching HLA type was indicated by public TCR beta signatures. The investigation overall reported the following: In the ex vivo response, HLA-C-restricted CMV-specific TCR beta clonotypes were dominant, and in two of eight donors the single most frequent clonotype came from this HLA-C-restricted group. Cumulative frequency of public TCR beta family members discriminated carriers of CMV infection plus the relevant HLA type in this cohort and an independent approximately 340-donor cohort.

V loses 9 bases, J loses 7 bases, and the germline ends lie 15 bases apart. From its cysteine to its phenylalanine, the CDR3 spans 13 amino acids. The sequence is cut down to CDR3 DNA, 39 bases in frame from base 1. Per the germline V gene, ENHRY is the CDR1 and SYGVKD is the CDR2. Instrument on record: Illumina HiSeq 1500. TCRdb reran the public reads through fastp at Q25 and MiXCR, keeping productive beta chains. Under each unique CDR3 protein, matching rows form one entry showing the most common genes and DNA. The sample data list roughly 720,000 distinct CDR3 sequences, and 35% to 40% of these were observed just once. Of the sample, under 3% falls within the top ten clones. Worth noting for this clonotype: The target of this receptor is not known. Base qualities were left out, and no much larger clone turns up one base away.

The TCR comes from a human donor in good health (CMV status not recorded). Some clones in this sample may be carry-over from other donors' samples. Specimen: PBMCs. This chain joins TRBV10-3 to TRBJ2-2; the D gene lacks a confident call. The CDR3 protein is CAISSHQSGELFF. The DNA sequence reads TGTGCCATTTCAAGCCATCAGAGCGGGGAGCTGTTTTTT.